Sequencing of this TCR beta chain was carried out in a study of response to subunit inactivated influenza vaccine. Findings and limits, study-wide: T cells newly recruited by each seasonal influenza vaccination are few, the authors suggested.

TCRdb reanalysed the RT-PCR reads using MiXCR and keeps one entry per CDR3 protein. The sample carries more than 700,000 distinct CDR3 sequences, roughly 20% recorded once. As to this clonotype: Its antigen is unknown.

Germline loops: CDR1 ENHRY, CDR2 SYGVKD. Trimming removed 1 base from V and 7 bases from J; junction bases left unmatched: 6. The CDR3 has 15 residues. Source: PBMCs from blood, taken about 5 days after vaccination. The source of this sequence is a man aged 50 or older who received an inactivated influenza vaccine. The V and J genes are TRBV10-3 and TRBJ2-1, with 8 bases aligning to TRBD2. The CDR3 nucleotides are TGTGCCATCAGTGAGTTTCCCGGGACTAGTAATGAGCAGTTCTTC. Its translation is CAISEFPGTSNEQFF.